This note documents a single TCR beta chain sequence. How the authors handled the data: From reference gene primer amplification, estimates of nucleated cell counts were derived. Assay: immunoSEQ multiplex PCR; the TCRdb copy retains only in-frame clones and omits some. That table is the source of V, J and clone size, and D and trimming were worked out from the DNA. The table records over 300,000 clones, nearly 90% of them present only once. This sample was taken from a study of blood T cell repertoires in COVID-19. In the study overall: Samples representing acute and convalescent COVID-19 were sourced from the United States, Italy and Spain. The cDNA or gDNA used as material had been derived from T cells, B-cell-depleted T cells, or PBMCs.

The CDR3 runs to 14 residues. The V end was cut by 5 bases, the J end by 3 bases, with 14 bases between. Germline CDR1 and CDR2: MDHEN and SYDVKM. The chain links TRBV28 to TRBJ2-7; possibly TRBD1 for D (6 bases). This clonotype originated in a man aged 18 to 30 with active or convalescent COVID-19. The sequenced material came from peripheral blood. The CDR3 loop is CASSPDSPIYEQYF. CDR3 nucleotides: TGTGCCAGCAGTCCGGACAGTCCGATCTACGAGCAGTACTTC.